Following are 17 T cell receptor beta chains from one sample sequenced in a study of cytomegalovirus exposure and HLA in healthy donors. PCR primers comprised 60 Vbeta and 13 Jbeta primers. Here immunoSEQ multiplex PCR was the method, and the copy in TCRdb shows in-frame clones only, minus some. The repertoire includes approximately 140,000 clones, roughly 69% of them detected once, and approximately 2.9% sits in the top ten. The sequencing sample was made of PBMCs. Receptor source: a human donor in good health.

This chain uses TRBV5-1 with TRBJ1-3; a possible D gene is TRBD1 (5 bases). CDR1 and CDR2 from the germline V gene are SGHRS and YFSETQ. V was shortened by 1 base and J by 7 bases, with 9 bases between the two germline ends. This CDR3 has 13 residues. Written as DNA, the CDR3 is TGCGCCAGCAGCTTGCCCCCAGGGAACACCATATATTTT. Protein: CASSLPPGNTIYF.

As to this clone: Its ends do not fully match the called genes, so a read error is possible. J is TRBJ1-4 and V is TRBV7-9, with TRBD1 matching 7 bases. Looked up from germline, CDR1 is SEHNR and CDR2 is FQNEAQ (reference sequence). The CDR3 spans 18 residues. Here the CDR3 reads CSSSYTLRQGMPNEKLFF. The CDR3 DNA reads TGTTCCAGCAGCTATACCCTCAGACAGGGCATGCCTAATGAAAAACTGTTTTTT.

This rearrangement joins TRBV25-1 to TRBJ1-2; no clear D gene. Germline lookup yields CDR1 MGHDK and CDR2 SYGVNS. V was clipped by 1 base and J by 0 bases, with 3 bases between them. This CDR3 has 13 residues. The CDR3 DNA follows: TGTGCCAGCAGTGAATCAGCTAACTATGGCTACACCTTC. This sequence encodes CASSESANYGYTF.

This clone was seen just once. The rearrangement links TRBV19 to TRBJ1-5; 8 nucleotides align to TRBD1. The germline V gene encodes CDR1 LNHDA and CDR2 SQIVND (reference sequence). V lost 5 bases and J lost 3; bases outside the gene matches: 9. The CDR3 length is 16 residues. In DNA, the CDR3 is TGTGCCAGTAGTGGGATACAGGGGGGGCCCAATCAGCCCCAGCATTTT. Amino acid sequence: CASSGIQGGPNQPQHF.

The V call is TRBV4-2, the J call TRBJ1-2; 11 positions match TRBD1. This CDR3 contains 17 residues. With 0 bases clipped from V and 5 bases from J, the junction kept 8 bases outside the gene matches. Germline V gene data show CDR1 as LGHNA and CDR2 as YNFKEQ. The DNA for the CDR3 is TGTGCCAGCAGCCAAGAGGAAGGGGACAGGGGGGGGTATGGCTACACCTTC. Translated, it gives CASSQEEGDRGGYGYTF.

The chain joins TRBV30 to TRBJ2-1, with 9 bases aligning to TRBD2. The CDR3 is 16 amino acids. Trimming at V came to 1 base and at J to 12 bases, leaving 16 bases not matched to a gene. In germline, CDR1 is GTSNPN, CDR2 SVGIG (reference sequence). The CDR3 DNA reads as TGTGCCTGGAGTGGCGGACAGAGGGGTACGCGGGGGGGGCAGTTCTTC. This translates into CAWSGGQRGTRGGQFF.

This clone came up once. This rearrangement joins TRBV7-2 to TRBJ2-7, with D possibly being TRBD1 (6 bases). CDR1 is SGHTA, CDR2 FQGNSA, per germline. CDR3 length: 16 residues. Trimming left V 5 bases short and J 4 bases short, with 21 bases between. The CDR3 DNA follows: TGTGCCAGCAGCCCCCGTTTGGGCAGGGGTACATACGAGCAGTACTTC. Encoded protein: CASSPRLGRGTYEQYF.

This clone has only one observation. The genes are TRBV5-1 and TRBJ2-7; 12 bases are shared with TRBD1. In germline, CDR1 is SGHRS, CDR2 YFSETQ. The V gene end was trimmed by 0 bases and the J gene end by 4 bases; junction bases not matched to a gene: 2. The CDR3 runs to 15 residues. The CDR3 DNA reads TGCGCCAGCAGCTTGGGGGGACAGGGGGCTTACGAGCAGTACTTC. Translated: CASSLGGQGAYEQYF.

This chain joins TRBV5-1 and TRBJ2-3; TRBD2 agrees at 10 bases. The CDR3 covers 14 residues. Germline CDR1 reads SGHRS; CDR2 reads YFSETQ. The V segment lost 2 bases and the J segment 6 bases; nucleotides outside the gene matches: 3. CDR3 loop: CASSFGSGGDTQYF. CDR3 DNA: TGCGCCAGCAGCTTCGGTAGCGGGGGGGATACGCAGTATTTT.

J is TRBJ2-7 and V is TRBV30, with TRBD1 matching over 9 bases. The germline gives CDR1 GTSNPN, CDR2 SVGIG (reference sequence). The length of the CDR3 is 15 residues. The trim removed 0 bases at V and 3 bases at J, leaving 6 bases unmatched. This CDR3 is CAWSVGTGNRYEQYF. The CDR3 DNA follows: TGTGCCTGGAGTGTTGGGACAGGGAATCGCTACGAGCAGTACTTC.

The chain combines TRBV4-1 with TRBJ1-6, with TRBD1 matching over 7 bases. With 2 bases clipped from V and 13 bases from J, the junction kept 11 bases outside the gene matches. Germline values: CDR1 MGHRA, CDR2 YSYEKL. The CDR3 is made up of 15 amino acids. CDR3 bases: TGCGCCAGCAGCCAACTCAGGGCAGGGGGGATCCCCCTCCACTTT. Residues: CASSQLRAGGIPLHF.

The chain couples TRBV27 to TRBJ2-5; no clear D. CDR1 and CDR2 from the germline V gene are MNHEY and SMNVEV (reference sequence). CDR3 size: 13 residues. V was trimmed by 6 bases and J by 3 bases, leaving 11 bases between them. In DNA, the CDR3 is TGTGCCAGCAGCCCTTACACAAAAGAGACCCAGTACTTC. Protein sequence: CASSPYTKETQYF.

The chain uses TRBV27 and TRBJ2-3; 10 nucleotides align to TRBD2. CDR1 and CDR2 (germline): MNHEY, SMNVEV (reference sequence). Trimming cost V 3 bases and J 0 bases; bases outside gene matches: 0. The CDR3 sequence is 15 residues long. The CDR3 DNA reads as TGTGCCAGCAGTTTGACTAGCGGGAGCACAGATACGCAGTATTTT. This translates into CASSLTSGSTDTQYF.

The chain couples TRBV30 to TRBJ1-2; the match to TRBD1 covers 9 bases. The V gene end was trimmed by 1 base and the J gene end by 4 bases; junction bases not matched to a gene: 7. Germline loops: CDR1 GTSNPN, CDR2 SVGIG (reference sequence). CDR3 length: 15 amino acids. CDR3 coding DNA: TGTGCCTGGAGTGCCCCCGGGACAGGGCCCTATGGCTACACCTTC. Translation gives CAWSAPGTGPYGYTF.

The chain has TRBV6-1 and TRBJ2-7; TRBD1 agrees at 8 bases. The CDR3 covers 16 residues. Trimming at V came to 2 bases and at J to 6 bases, leaving 12 bases not matched to a gene. The germline V gene has CDR1 MNHNS and CDR2 SASEGT. In DNA form, the CDR3 reads TGTGCCAGCAGTGAAATCCCCTACGAGACAGGGGTCGAGCAGTACTTC. Amino acid sequence: CASSEIPYETGVEQYF.

The chain is built from TRBV28 and TRBJ2-7; no clear D. The CDR3 extends over 13 amino acids. Between the trimmed V and J ends, which lost 6 bases and 3 bases, there was a span of 12 bases. Germline lookup yields CDR1 MDHEN and CDR2 SYDVKM. The CDR3, as DNA: TGTGCCAGCAGGTACTCTTCCCTCTACGAGCAGTACTTC. Translating it yields CASRYSSLYEQYF.

In regard to this clone: Other DNA sequences of this sample code for an identical CDR3. The chain employs TRBV5-6 and TRBJ2-5; 12 bases are a match to TRBD2. The CDR3 totals 16 residues. Germline V gene data show CDR1 as SGHDT and CDR2 as YYEEEE. V was pared by 1 base and J by 4 bases, with 5 bases of the junction left unmatched. The CDR3 DNA sequence: TGTGCCAGCAGCTTGCGGACTAGCGGGGTGGGAGAGACCCAGTACTTC. Translation gives CASSLRTSGVGETQYF.